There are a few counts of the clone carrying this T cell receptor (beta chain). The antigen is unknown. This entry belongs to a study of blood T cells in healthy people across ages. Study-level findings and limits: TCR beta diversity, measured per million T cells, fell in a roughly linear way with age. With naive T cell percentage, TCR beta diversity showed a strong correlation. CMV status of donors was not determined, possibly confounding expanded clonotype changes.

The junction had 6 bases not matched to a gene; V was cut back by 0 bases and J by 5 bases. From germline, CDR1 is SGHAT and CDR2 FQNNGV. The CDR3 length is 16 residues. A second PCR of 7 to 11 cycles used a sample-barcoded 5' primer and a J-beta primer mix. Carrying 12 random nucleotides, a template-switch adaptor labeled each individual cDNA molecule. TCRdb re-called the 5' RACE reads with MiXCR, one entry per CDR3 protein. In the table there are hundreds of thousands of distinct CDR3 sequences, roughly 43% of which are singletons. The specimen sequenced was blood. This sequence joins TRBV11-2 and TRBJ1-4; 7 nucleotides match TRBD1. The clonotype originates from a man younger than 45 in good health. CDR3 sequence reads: CASSLDWQGGNEKLFF. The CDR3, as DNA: TGTGCCAGCAGCTTAGATTGGCAGGGGGGAAATGAAAAACTGTTTTTT. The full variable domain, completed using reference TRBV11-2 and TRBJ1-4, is EAGVAQSPRYKIIEKRQSVAFWCNPISGHATLYWYQQILGQGPKLLIQFQNNGVVDDSQLPKDRFSAERLKGVDSTLKIQPAKLEDSAVYLCASSLDWQGGNEKLFFGSGTQLSVL.